This T cell receptor (beta chain) was sequenced for a study of Graves' ophthalmopathy and Graves' hyperthyroidism. Study-level points and caveats: At about 69% sensitivity and 72.22% specificity, the model predicted progression of the ophthalmopathy. Thyroid clonotypes that were expanded above 0.001 frequency mostly also appeared in blood. Classification of ophthalmopathy versus stable hyperthyroidism by a 13-signature model yielded around 88% sensitivity and about 83% specificity.

Hyperthyroidism is called stable when no ophthalmopathy develops within 18 months of follow-up. The CDR3 runs 14 residues. The ends were cut back, 5 bases at V and 0 bases at J, with 8 bases in the middle. On this clonotype itself: What it binds is unknown.

Amplification of the TCR beta CDR3 regions used RNA transcripts (as template). Following a first-round RT-PCR that used HTBI primers, a second-round multiplex PCR was carried out. TCRdb re-derived calls from the multiplex PCR reads in MiXCR, one entry per CDR3 protein. This table has a few hundred thousand distinct CDR3 sequences, about a sixth appearing once. Sequenced input: peripheral blood. The receptor's source is an adult woman with stable Graves' hyperthyroidism. This sequence joins TRBV12-3 or TRBV12-4 and TRBJ1-5; no reliable D call. CDR3 DNA sequence: TGTGCCAGCAGTGGTCCGGATAGCAATCAGCCCCAGCATTTT. Protein: CASSGPDSNQPQHF.